This T cell receptor (beta chain) was obtained from a study of cytomegalovirus exposure and HLA in healthy donors. Study observations and caveats: When analyzed later, the rates of TCR association showed variation by HLA locus, with DRB1 the most and HLA-C the fewest. Fewer N-insertions (relative to the approximately 700-donor mean) were reportedly seen in an Asian-associated ancestry cluster in a later analysis. A later analysis by the authors found several of the most significant clusters apparently linked to common viral pathogens.

About this clone: Its matching antigen is unknown.

60 Vbeta and 13 Jbeta primers were used in PCR. Libraries were prepared by immunoSEQ multiplex PCR; TCRdb keeps only in-frame clonotypes and omits some of them. This sample yields 150,000 to 200,000 clones, of which about 85% are seen a single time; around 1.5% belongs to the top ten. The sequencing sample was made of PBMCs. The origin of this receptor is a woman aged 45-60 years in good health and CMV-seronegative.

The CDR3 loop reads CASSELATNTGELFF. As DNA, the CDR3 is TGTGCCAGCAGTGAATTGGCCACGAACACCGGGGAGCTGTTTTTT. V and J are TRBV6-4 and TRBJ2-2; no reliable D call. Trimming removed 3 bases at V and 0 bases at J, with 8 bases between. The germline V gene has CDR1 MRHNA and CDR2 SNTAGT. CDR3 length: 15 residues.